Listed here is a single TCR beta chain. Preparation of the TCRbeta library involved a method that used unique molecular identifiers. TCRdb re-derived calls from the PCR reads in MiXCR, one entry per CDR3 protein. The table records 450,000 to 500,000 distinct CDR3 sequences, about 12% of them present only once. The data were obtained in a study of T-cell reconstitution after alpha-beta-depleted transplantation in children. The specimen comprised PBMCs from the stem cell graft donor, sampled from the stem cell graft. This TCR was recovered from a human donor who donated a stem cell graft to a child with combined immunodeficiency.

The CDR3 nucleotides are TGCAGTGCTAAGGCGGGACTTAGGTACGAGCAGTACTTC. It encodes CSAKAGLRYEQYF. This sequence joins TRBV20-1 and TRBJ2-7; tentatively, D is TRBD2 (6 bases). CDR1 and CDR2 (germline): DFQATT, SNEGSKA (reference sequence). Deletions cut 4 bases from V and 4 bases from J, with 14 bases between. The CDR3 has 13 amino acids.